The T cell receptor beta chain under discussion was sequenced for a study of T cells in women clearing cervical HPV infection. Study conclusions and caveats: TRBV6-7 abundance was lower in cases than controls (approximately 0.1% versus 0.17%).

In the case of this clone: Its antigen is unidentified. The CDR3 goes on 3 residues after the read ends, and that part is filled in from the germline J gene.

Method: immunoSEQ multiplex PCR; TCRdb's copy keeps in-frame clones and lacks some. The sample has approximately 30,000 clones; the top ten hold roughly a sixth. CDR3 size: 16 residues. CDR1 is MNHEY, CDR2 SVGEGT, per germline. This chain uses TRBV6-2 or TRBV6-3 with TRBJ1-2, with D tentatively TRBD1 (6 bases). The sequencing input was blood buffy coat. This receptor was identified in a woman aged 18-70 years with a cervical HPV16 infection that either progressed to CIN3+ or cleared (not recorded which). Incomplete CDR3 DNA: TGTGCCAGCAGTTACTCTAGCGGGGGGGGCTACAATGAC. It yields the protein CASSYSSGGGYND. The entire CDR3 sequence reads CASSYSSGGGYNDYTF.